In its sample, the clone carrying this TCR beta chain was seen many times. These data originate in a study of read filtering for tumor transcriptome and immune sequencing. The library was built from roughly 400 ng RNA with molecular barcoded adaptors for alpha/delta and beta/gamma chains. TCRdb used MiXCR to reprocess the reads, holding one entry per CDR3 protein. Here the sample spans 90,000 to 95,000 distinct CDR3 sequences, about a fifth being singletons. The germline CDR1 and CDR2 sequences are SGHRS and YFSETQ. The CDR3 is 16 amino acids. The junction had 15 bases not matched to a gene; V was cut back by 4 bases and J by 6 bases.

Sequencing was done on a sample of a population of CD138-negative cells sorted from bone marrow. The TCR was taken from a donor at least 40 years old with multiple myeloma. V is TRBV5-1 and J is TRBJ2-7, with 8 nucleotides matching TRBD2. As DNA, the CDR3 is TGCGCCAGCAGCATGAAACCGGGACTAGAGGCGCGCGAGCAGTACTTC. As protein: CASSMKPGLEAREQYF.